This note documents a single T cell receptor (beta chain) sequence. Its cognate antigen is unknown. This specimen belongs to a study of T cells in Graves' hyperthyroidism and ophthalmopathy. Background on the study: At the time of initial diagnosis and before any treatment, peripheral blood was collected. Broader study findings: Ophthalmopathy and stable hyperthyroidism were told apart by a 13 V-J model. The model forecast ophthalmopathy, anticipating it by a median roughly 6.5 months before onset.

The source material, RNA transcripts, was used to amplify TCR beta CDR3 regions. Using the HTBI primer set, a first-round RT-PCR was run on the TCR CDR3. TCRdb re-called the multiplex PCR reads through MiXCR, storing one row per CDR3 protein. The table shows about 320,000 distinct CDR3 sequences, with around a sixth occurring only once. The CDR3 sequence is 14 residues long. From germline, CDR1 is SNHLY and CDR2 FYNNEI. V was clipped by 5 bases and J by 2 bases; unmatched bases: 3. Uncontrolled infection, other autoimmune disease, pregnancy and lactation each barred patients from inclusion. V and J are TRBV2 and TRBJ2-3, with 8 nucleotides matching TRBD2. Sequenced material: blood. The sequence derives from a man in his thirties or forties with Graves' hyperthyroidism. CDR3 in amino acids: CASSFSGTTDTQYF. The CDR3 coding sequence is TGTGCCAGCAGTTTTAGCGGGACCACAGATACGCAGTATTTT.